These T cell receptor beta chains were read from a single sample in a study of T cells in Graves' hyperthyroidism and ophthalmopathy. TCRdb fed the multiplex PCR reads into MiXCR, producing one record per CDR3 protein. The sample carries roughly 570,000 distinct CDR3 sequences, around 42% recorded once. Sequenced: peripheral blood or thyroid tissue (not recorded which). The receptors come from a woman younger than 30 with Graves' hyperthyroidism. Both conserved end residues are part of each CDR3. D genes are given only for firm matches. Clone size is given for some rows only: seen once, a few or many times, or a class if the clone is expanded.

CSVRQAYYGYTF,TGCAGCGTTAGACAGGCTTACTATGGCTACACCTTC,-,TRBV29-1,-,TRBJ1-2
CASSDSGRSPLHF,TGTGCCAGCAGTGATAGCGGGAGATCCCCCCTCCACTTT,-,TRBV2,-,TRBJ1-6
CSAQGLAYEQYF,TGCAGTGCCCAAGGGTTAGCCTACGAGCAGTACTTC,few,TRBV20-1,-,TRBJ2-7
CASSLRRDGAFWETQYF,TGTGCCAGCAGCTTAAGGCGGGACGGTGCGTTCTGGGAGACCCAGTACTTC,-,TRBV7-2,-,TRBJ2-5
CASSSGGTSEKLFF,TGTGCCAGCAGCTCCGGGGGTACCTCGGAAAAACTGTTTTTT,many,TRBV5-5,-,TRBJ1-4
CSASPLLREVYEQYF,TGCAGTGCTAGTCCCCTACTGCGGGAGGTCTACGAGCAGTACTTC,-,TRBV20-1,TRBD2,TRBJ2-7
CASMGRGGTDTQYF,TGTGCCAGCATGGGCAGGGGAGGGACAGATACGCAGTATTTT,-,TRBV7-8,-,TRBJ2-3
CATSRDMQPGAGGYTF,TGTGCCACCAGCAGAGATATGCAACCAGGGGCCGGTGGCTACACCTTC,-,TRBV15,-,TRBJ1-2
CSVDRTGDGYTF,TGCAGCGTTGATCGGACAGGGGATGGCTACACCTTC,many,TRBV29-1,TRBD1,TRBJ1-2
CSRDRGPYEQYF,TGCAGTCGCGACAGGGGTCCCTACGAGCAGTACTTC,-,TRBV20-1,TRBD1,TRBJ2-7
CATSDGGASSYNEQFF,TGTGCCACCAGTGATGGAGGAGCGTCCAGCTACAATGAGCAGTTCTTC,once,TRBV24-1,-,TRBJ2-1
CASSHDGLGKLFF,TGTGCCAGCAGCCACGACGGGTTAGGAAAACTGTTTTTT,-,TRBV6-7,-,TRBJ1-4
CAISQTSGRDTQYF,TGTGCCATCAGTCAGACTAGCGGGAGAGATACGCAGTATTTT,few,TRBV10-3,TRBD2,TRBJ2-3
CASTPGLAGGLYEQYF,TGCGCCAGCACTCCGGGACTAGCGGGAGGCCTCTACGAGCAGTACTTC,-,TRBV10-2,TRBD2,TRBJ2-7
CASSYSGPYEQYF,TGTGCCAGCAGTTACTCCGGGCCCTACGAGCAGTACTTC,many,TRBV6-5,-,TRBJ2-7
CSVDLADQETQYF,TGCAGCGTTGATCTAGCAGACCAAGAGACCCAGTACTTC,-,TRBV29-1,-,TRBJ2-5
CASSYGRYF,TGTGCCAGCAGTTACGGTCGGTATTTT,-,TRBV6-5,-,TRBJ2-3
CSVEGDGGYTF,TGCAGCGTTGAGGGAGATGGTGGCTACACCTTC,-,TRBV29-1,-,TRBJ1-2
CASSHQTGRDTEAFF,TGTGCCAGCAGCCACCAGACAGGGCGGGACACTGAAGCTTTCTTT,many,TRBV3-1,TRBD1,TRBJ1-1
CASSFRFPSHSF,TGTGCCAGCAGTTTTAGGTTCCCGTCGCACAGCTTC,many,TRBV12-3/TRBV12-4,-,TRBJ1-2
CASSEFGGSGEQYF,TGTGCCAGCAGTGAATTTGGCGGTTCCGGGGAGCAGTACTTC,-,TRBV2,-,TRBJ2-5
CSAKRDGVRETQYF,TGCAGTGCCAAGCGGGACGGGGTAAGGGAGACCCAGTACTTC,many,TRBV20-1,TRBD2,TRBJ2-5
CASFGGRANQPQHF,TGTGCCAGTTTCGGGGGAAGGGCAAATCAGCCCCAGCATTTT,-,TRBV2,-,TRBJ1-5
CSVVSLAGYNEQFF,TGCAGCGTTGTAAGTCTAGCGGGTTACAATGAGCAGTTCTTC,-,TRBV29-1,TRBD2,TRBJ2-1
CASSVGEGEQYF,TGTGCCAGCAGCGTGGGGGAGGGGGAGCAGTACTTC,many,TRBV9,TRBD2,TRBJ2-7